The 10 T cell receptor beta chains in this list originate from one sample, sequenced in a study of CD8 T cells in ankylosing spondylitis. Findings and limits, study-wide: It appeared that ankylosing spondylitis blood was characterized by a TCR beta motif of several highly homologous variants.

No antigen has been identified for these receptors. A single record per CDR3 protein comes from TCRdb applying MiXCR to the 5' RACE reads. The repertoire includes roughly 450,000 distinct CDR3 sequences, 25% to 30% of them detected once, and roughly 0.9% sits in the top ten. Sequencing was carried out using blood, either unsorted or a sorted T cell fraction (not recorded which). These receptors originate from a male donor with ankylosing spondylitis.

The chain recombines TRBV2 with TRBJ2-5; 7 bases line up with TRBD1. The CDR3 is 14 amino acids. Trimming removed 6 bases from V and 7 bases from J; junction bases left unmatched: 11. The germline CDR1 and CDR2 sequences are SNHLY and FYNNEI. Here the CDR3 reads CASRGIRGPRTQYF. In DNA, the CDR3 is TGTGCCAGCAGGGGGATAAGGGGGCCGCGGACCCAGTACTTC.

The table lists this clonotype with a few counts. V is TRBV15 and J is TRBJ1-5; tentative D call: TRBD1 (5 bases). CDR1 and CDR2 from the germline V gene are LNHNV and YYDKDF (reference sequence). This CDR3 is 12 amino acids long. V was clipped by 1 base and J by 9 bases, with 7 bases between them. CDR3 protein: CATSRAQGPQHF. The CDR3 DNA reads TGTGCCACCAGCAGAGCCCAGGGGCCCCAGCATTTT. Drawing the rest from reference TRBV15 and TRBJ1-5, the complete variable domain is DAMVIQNPRYQVTQFGKPVTLSCSQTLNHNVMYWYQQKSSQAPKLLFHYYDKDFNNEADTPDNFQSRRPNTSFCFLDIRSPGLGDTAMYLCATSRAQGPQHFGDGTRLSIL.

CDR3 bases: TGTGCCAGCAGCCAGGGGAGACAAACAGGGGGCTTTGGCTACACCTTC. It yields the protein CASSQGRQTGGFGYTF. The V call is TRBV4-2, the J call TRBJ1-2; 9 nucleotides align to TRBD1. Germline V gives CDR1 LGHNA, CDR2 YNFKEQ. The junction had 12 bases not matched to a gene; V was cut back by 3 bases and J by 7 bases. This CDR3 comprises 16 residues.

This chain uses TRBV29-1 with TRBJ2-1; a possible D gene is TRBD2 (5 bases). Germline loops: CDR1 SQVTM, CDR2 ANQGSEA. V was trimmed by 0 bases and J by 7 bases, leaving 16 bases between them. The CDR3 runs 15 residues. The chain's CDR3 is CSVEDRVGVVNEQFF. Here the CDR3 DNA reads TGCAGCGTTGAAGATCGAGTGGGAGTGGTTAATGAGCAGTTCTTC.

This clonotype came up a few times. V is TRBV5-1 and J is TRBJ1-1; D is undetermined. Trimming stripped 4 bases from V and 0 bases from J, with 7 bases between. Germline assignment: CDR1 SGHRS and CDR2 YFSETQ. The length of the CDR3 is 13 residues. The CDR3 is CASSPDLNTEAFF. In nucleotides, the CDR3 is TGCGCCAGCAGCCCCGACCTGAACACTGAAGCTTTCTTT.

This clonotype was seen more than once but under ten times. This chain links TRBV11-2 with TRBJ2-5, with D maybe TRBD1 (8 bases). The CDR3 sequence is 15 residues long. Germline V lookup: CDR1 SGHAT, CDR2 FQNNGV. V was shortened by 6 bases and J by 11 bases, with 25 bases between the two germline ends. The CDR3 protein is CASSSGTTSRGRQYF. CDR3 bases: TGTGCCAGCAGTTCCGGGACTACTAGCAGGGGGCGGCAGTACTTC.

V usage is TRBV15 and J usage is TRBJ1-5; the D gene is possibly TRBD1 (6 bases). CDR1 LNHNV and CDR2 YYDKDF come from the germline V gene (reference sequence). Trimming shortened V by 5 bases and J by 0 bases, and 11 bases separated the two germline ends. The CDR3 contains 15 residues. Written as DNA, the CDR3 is TGTGCCACCAGCGACAGGTTTTATAGCAATCAGCCCCAGCATTTT. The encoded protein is CATSDRFYSNQPQHF.

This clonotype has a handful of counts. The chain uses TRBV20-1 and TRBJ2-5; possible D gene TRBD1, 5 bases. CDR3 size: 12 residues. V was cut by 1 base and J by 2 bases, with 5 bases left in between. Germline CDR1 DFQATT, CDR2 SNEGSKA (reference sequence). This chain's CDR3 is CSARGQQETQYF. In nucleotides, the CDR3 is TGCAGTGCTAGAGGACAGCAAGAGACCCAGTACTTC.

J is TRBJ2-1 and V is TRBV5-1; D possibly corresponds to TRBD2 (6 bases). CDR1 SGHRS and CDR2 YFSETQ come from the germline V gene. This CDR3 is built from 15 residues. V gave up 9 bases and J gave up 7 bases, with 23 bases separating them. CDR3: CANHSGYGSQNEQFF. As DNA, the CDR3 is TGCGCCAACCATAGCGGATACGGGTCCCAGAATGAGCAGTTCTTC.

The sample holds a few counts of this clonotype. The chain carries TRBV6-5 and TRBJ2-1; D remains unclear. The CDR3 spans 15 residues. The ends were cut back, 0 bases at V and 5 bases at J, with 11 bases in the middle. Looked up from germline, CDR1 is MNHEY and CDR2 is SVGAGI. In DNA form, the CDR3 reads TGTGCCAGCAGTTACTCGAGTCCCAGACACAATGAGCAGTTCTTC. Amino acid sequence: CASSYSSPRHNEQFF.